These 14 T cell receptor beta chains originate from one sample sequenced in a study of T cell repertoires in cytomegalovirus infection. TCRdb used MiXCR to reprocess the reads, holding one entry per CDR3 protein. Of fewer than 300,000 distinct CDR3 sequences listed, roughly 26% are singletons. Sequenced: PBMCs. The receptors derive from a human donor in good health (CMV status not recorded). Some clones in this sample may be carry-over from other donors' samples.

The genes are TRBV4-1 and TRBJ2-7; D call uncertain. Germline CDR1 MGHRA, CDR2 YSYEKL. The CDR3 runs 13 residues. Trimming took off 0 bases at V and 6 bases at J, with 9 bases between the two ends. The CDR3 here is CASSQENNSEQYF. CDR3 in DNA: TGCGCCAGCAGCCAAGAAAATAACAGCGAGCAGTACTTC.

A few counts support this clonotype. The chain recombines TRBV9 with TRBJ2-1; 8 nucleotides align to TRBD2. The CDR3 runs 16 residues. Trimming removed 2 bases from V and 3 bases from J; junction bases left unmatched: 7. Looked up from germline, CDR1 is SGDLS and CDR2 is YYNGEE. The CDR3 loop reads CASSVPLAGFYNEQFF. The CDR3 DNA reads TGTGCCAGCAGCGTCCCCTTAGCGGGGTTCTACAATGAGCAGTTCTTC.

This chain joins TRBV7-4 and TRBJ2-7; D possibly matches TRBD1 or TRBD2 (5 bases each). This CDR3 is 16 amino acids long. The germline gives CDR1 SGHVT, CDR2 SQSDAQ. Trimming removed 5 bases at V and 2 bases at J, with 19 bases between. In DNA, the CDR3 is TGTGCCAGCAGCCCCTTTGGGGACGGAAGGACCTACGAGCAGTACTTC. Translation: CASSPFGDGRTYEQYF.

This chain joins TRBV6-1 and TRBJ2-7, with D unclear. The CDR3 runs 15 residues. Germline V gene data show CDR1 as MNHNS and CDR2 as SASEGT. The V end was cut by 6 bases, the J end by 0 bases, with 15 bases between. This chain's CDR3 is CASRVQPTASYEQYF. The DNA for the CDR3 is TGTGCCAGCAGGGTACAGCCAACAGCCTCCTACGAGCAGTACTTC.

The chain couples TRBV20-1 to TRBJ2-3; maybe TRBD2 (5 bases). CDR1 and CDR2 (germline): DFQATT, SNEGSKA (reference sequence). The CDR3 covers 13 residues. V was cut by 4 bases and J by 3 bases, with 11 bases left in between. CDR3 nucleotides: TGCAGTGCTACCGTGAGGGAAACAGATACGCAGTATTTT. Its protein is CSATVRETDTQYF.

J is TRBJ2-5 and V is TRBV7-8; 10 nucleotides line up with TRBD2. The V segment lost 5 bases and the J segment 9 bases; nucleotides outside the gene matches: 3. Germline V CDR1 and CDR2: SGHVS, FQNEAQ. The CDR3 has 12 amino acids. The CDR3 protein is CASSMTSGPQYF. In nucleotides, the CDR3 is TGTGCCAGCAGCATGACTAGCGGGCCCCAGTACTTC.

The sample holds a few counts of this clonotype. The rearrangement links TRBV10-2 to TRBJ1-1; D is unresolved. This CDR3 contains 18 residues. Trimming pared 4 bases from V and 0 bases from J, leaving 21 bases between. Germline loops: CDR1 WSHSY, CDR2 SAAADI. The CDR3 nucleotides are TGCGCCAGCAGTGTCTCCCCGCTCAGATTTCAAATGAACACTGAAGCTTTCTTT. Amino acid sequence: CASSVSPLRFQMNTEAFF.

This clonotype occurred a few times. In DNA, the CDR3 is TGCAGTGATTTAACTAGCTTACCCCCAGATACGCAGTATTTT. This translates into CSDLTSLPPDTQYF. The V call is TRBV20-1, the J call TRBJ2-3; a possible D gene is TRBD2 (6 bases). Germline CDR1 reads DFQATT; CDR2 reads SNEGSKA (reference sequence). V lost 7 bases and J 4 bases, leaving 18 bases between the germline ends. The CDR3 spans 14 residues.

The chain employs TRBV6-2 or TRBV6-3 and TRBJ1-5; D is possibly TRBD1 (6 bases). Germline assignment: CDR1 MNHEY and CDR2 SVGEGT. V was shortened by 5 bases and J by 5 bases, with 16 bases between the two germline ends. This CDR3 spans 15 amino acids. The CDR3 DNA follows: TGTGCCAGCAGTGCTAGGAGACAGGTTTATCAGCCCCAGCATTTT. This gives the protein CASSARRQVYQPQHF.

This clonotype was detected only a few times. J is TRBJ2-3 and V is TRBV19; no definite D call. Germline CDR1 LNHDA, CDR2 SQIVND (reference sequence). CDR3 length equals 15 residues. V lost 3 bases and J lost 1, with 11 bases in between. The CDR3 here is CASSIGPYGTDTQYF. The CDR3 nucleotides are TGTGCCAGTAGTATTGGGCCCTACGGCACAGATACGCAGTATTTT.

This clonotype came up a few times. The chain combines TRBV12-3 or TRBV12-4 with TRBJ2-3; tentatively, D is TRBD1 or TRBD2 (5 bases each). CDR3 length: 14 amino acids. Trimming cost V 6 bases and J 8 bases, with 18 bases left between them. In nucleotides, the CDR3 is TGTGCCAGCAGCCACGAGGGGTCATATGGTACGCAGTATTTT. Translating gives CASSHEGSYGTQYF.

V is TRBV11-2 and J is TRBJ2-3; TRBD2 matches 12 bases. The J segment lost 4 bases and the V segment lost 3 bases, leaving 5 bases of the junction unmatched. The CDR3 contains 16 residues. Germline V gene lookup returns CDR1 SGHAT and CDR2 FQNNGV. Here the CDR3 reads CASSFLTSGSPDTQYF. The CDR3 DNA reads TGTGCCAGCAGCTTCCTGACTAGCGGGAGCCCAGATACGCAGTATTTT.

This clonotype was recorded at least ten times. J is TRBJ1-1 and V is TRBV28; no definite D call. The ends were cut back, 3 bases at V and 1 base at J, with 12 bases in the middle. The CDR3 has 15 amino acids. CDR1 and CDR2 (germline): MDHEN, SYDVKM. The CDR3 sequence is CASSFKGSGNTEAFF. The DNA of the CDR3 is TGTGCCAGCAGTTTCAAGGGTTCGGGGAACACTGAAGCTTTCTTT. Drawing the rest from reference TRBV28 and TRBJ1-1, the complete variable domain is DVKVTQSSRYLVKRTGEKVFLECVQDMDHENMFWYRQDPGLGLRLIYFSYDVKMKEKGDIPEGYSVSREKKERFSLILESASTNQTSMYLCASSFKGSGNTEAFFGQGTRLTVV.

The CDR3 nucleotides read TGCAGCGCAGCGGGACTAGCTAGAGGCGAGCAGTACTTC. Protein: CSAAGLARGEQYF. The chain employs TRBV29-1 and TRBJ2-7, with 9 nucleotides matching TRBD2. The junction had 10 bases not matched to a gene; V was cut back by 7 bases and J by 6 bases. Germline CDR1 is SQVTM and CDR2 is ANQGSEA. The CDR3 consists of 13 residues.